This T cell receptor (beta chain) was profiled in a study of T cell repertoires in cytomegalovirus infection. Study information: Well-studied HLA-B-restricted CMV epitopes were used in the study alongside recently identified HLA-C-restricted ones.

In its sample, this clonotype was seen a few times. Antigen: not known. TCRdb redid the calling of the reads with MiXCR, one entry per CDR3 protein. The sample holds about 20,000 distinct CDR3 sequences, 35% to 45% seen once. The specimen comprised CD8+ T cells from cultured PBMCs, sampled from culture after CMV antigen stimulation. The sequence came from a human donor in good health (CMV status not recorded). Some clones in this sample may be carry-over from other donors' samples.

The CDR3 here is CASSVGHPGELFF. The CDR3 DNA reads TGTGCCAGCAGCGTAGGCCACCCCGGGGAGCTGTTTTTT. The J gene is TRBJ2-2, the V gene TRBV9; D is unclear. The ends were cut back, 0 bases at V and 6 bases at J, with 6 bases in the middle. Germline V gene lookup returns CDR1 SGDLS and CDR2 YYNGEE. CDR3 size: 13 residues.